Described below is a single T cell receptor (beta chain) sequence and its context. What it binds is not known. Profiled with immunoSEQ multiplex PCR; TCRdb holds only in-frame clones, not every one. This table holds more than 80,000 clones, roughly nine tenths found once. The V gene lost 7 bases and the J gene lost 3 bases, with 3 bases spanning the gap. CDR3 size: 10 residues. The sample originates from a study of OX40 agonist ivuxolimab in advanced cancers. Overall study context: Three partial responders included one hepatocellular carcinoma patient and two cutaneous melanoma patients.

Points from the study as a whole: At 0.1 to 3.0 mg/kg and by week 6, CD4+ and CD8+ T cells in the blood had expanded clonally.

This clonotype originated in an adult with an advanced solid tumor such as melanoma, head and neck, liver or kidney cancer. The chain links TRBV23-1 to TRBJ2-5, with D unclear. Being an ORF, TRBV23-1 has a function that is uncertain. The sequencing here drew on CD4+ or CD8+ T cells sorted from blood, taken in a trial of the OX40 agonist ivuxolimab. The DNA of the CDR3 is TGCGCCAGCAACGAAGAGACCCAGTACTTC. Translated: CASNEETQYF.